This T cell receptor (beta chain) derives from a study of early T cells in non-severe SARS-CoV-2 infection. About the study: Sequencing used unsorted whole-blood bulk RNA, so chains lack pairing. Study-wide points: VDJdb matches were skewed toward anti-spike CD8 T cell responses.

Individual cDNA molecules each received unique molecular identifiers attached to them. Each CDR3 protein is one row after TCRdb ran MiXCR on the 5' RACE reads. The table records about 110,000 distinct CDR3 sequences, 9% to 13% of them present only once. This clonotype was detected a few times. The antigen is unknown. The ends were cut back, 4 bases at V and 2 bases at J, with 12 bases in the middle. Germline V lookup: CDR1 SGHDN, CDR2 FVKESK. CDR3 length: 14 amino acids. Sequenced sample: whole blood. V is TRBV14 and J is TRBJ2-7; TRBD2 is a possible D gene (5 bases). This sequence was found in an adult who was a healthcare worker with PCR-confirmed SARS-CoV-2 infection or an uninfected control (not recorded which). CDR3 nucleotide sequence: TGTGCCAGCAGCCTGCCGCGGAGGACCTACGAGCAGTACTTC. Translating it yields CASSLPRRTYEQYF.